This TCR beta chain was captured by sequencing in a study of cytomegalovirus exposure and HLA in healthy donors. Study background: About 85 million unique TCRs from HLA-typed donors were held in an early release of data.

Regarding the study as a whole: A reported reduction in N-insertions relative to the 666-donor mean was seen in an Asian-associated ancestry cluster in a later analysis. The classifier reportedly diagnosed cytomegalovirus status with high sensitivity and specificity. Specificity for CMV antigens was confirmed in vitro for a few of the CMV-associated chains.

The PCR made use of 60 Vbeta and 13 Jbeta primers. Using immunoSEQ multiplex PCR, the repertoire was profiled, and TCRdb retains in-frame clones only, with some absent. Among roughly 120,000 clones, about four fifths were seen once, and the ten largest hold 3.5% to 4.5%. The CDR3 is 14 amino acids. Trimming took 2 bases from V and 8 from J; bases not matched to a gene: 6. Germline loops: CDR1 SGDLS, CDR2 YYNGEE. Worth noting for this clone: Its specificity is not known.

J is TRBJ2-2 and V is TRBV9, with 7 bases lining up with TRBD2. The sample taken for sequencing was PBMCs. The TCR sequence derives from a man aged 25 to 40 in good health and CMV-seropositive. CDR3 nucleotide sequence: TGTGCCAGCAGCGTTACACCAGCGGGGGGGGAGCTGTTTTTT. Translated: CASSVTPAGGELFF. Based on the CDR3 plus reference TRBV9 and TRBJ2-2, the full variable domain is DSGVTQTPKHLITATGQRVTLRCSPRSGDLSVYWYQQSLDQGLQFLIQYYNGEERAKGNILERFSAQQFPDLHSELNLSSLELGDSALYFCASSVTPAGGELFFGEGSRLTVL.